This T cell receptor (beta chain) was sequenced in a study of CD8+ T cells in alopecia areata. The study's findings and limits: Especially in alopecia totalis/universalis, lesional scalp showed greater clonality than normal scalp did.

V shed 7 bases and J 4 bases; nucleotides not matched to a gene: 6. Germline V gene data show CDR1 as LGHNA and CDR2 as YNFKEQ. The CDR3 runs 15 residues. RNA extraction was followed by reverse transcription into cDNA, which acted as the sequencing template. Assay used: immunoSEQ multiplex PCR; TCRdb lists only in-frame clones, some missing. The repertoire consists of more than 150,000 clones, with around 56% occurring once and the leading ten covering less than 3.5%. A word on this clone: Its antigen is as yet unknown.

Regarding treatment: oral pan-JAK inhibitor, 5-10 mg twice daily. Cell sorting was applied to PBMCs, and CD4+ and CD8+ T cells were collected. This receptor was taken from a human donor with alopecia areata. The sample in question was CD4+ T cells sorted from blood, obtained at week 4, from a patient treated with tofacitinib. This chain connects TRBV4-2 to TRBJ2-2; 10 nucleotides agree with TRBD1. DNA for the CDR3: TGTGCCAGCACGCCGGGACAGGGGATCACCGGGGAGCTGTTTTTT. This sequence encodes CASTPGQGITGELFF.